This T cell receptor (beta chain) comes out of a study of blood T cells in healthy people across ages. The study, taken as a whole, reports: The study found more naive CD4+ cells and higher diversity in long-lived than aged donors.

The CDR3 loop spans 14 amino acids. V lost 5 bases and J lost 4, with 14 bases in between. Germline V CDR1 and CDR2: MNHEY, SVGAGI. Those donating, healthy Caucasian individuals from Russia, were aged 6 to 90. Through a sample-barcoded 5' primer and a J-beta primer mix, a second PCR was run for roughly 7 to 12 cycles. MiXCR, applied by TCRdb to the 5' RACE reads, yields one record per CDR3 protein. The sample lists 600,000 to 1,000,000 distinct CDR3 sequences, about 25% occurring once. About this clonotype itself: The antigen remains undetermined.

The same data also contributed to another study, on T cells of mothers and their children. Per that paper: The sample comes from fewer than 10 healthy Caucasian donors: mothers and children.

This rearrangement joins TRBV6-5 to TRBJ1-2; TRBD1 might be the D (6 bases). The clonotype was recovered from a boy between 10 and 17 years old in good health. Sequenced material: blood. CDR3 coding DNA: TGTGCCAGCAGTCCCGGGACACACGTCTATGGCTACACCTTC. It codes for CASSPGTHVYGYTF.